Each of the 24 T cell receptor beta chains below was sequenced from the same sample in a study of cytomegalovirus exposure and HLA in healthy donors. Primers for the PCR totalled 60 Vbeta and 13 Jbeta. Only in-frame clones appear in the TCRdb table, and some are missing; sequencing was by immunoSEQ multiplex PCR. The table has some 130,000 clones, 80% seen once. The source material was PBMCs. The receptors come from a male donor in good health and CMV-seronegative.

There are a few counts of this clone. The V gene is TRBV6-5, the J gene TRBJ1-2; 8 bases are shared with TRBD1. After removal of 10 bases from V and 4 bases from J, the junction contained 8 bases not matched to a gene. CDR3 size: 13 residues. The germline V gene encodes CDR1 MNHEY and CDR2 SVGAGI. As DNA, the CDR3 is TGTGCCACCAAGACAGGGGTGGGCTATGGCTACACCTTC. Its translation is CATKTGVGYGYTF.

J is TRBJ2-5 and V is TRBV7-9; 8 nucleotides agree with TRBD1. This CDR3 has 14 residues. The germline V gene encodes CDR1 SEHNR and CDR2 FQNEAQ (reference sequence). After removal of 5 bases from V and 2 bases from J, the junction contained 4 bases not matched to a gene. DNA of the CDR3: TGTGCCAGCAGCCTGACAGGGGCTCAAGAGACCCAGTACTTC. This encodes CASSLTGAQETQYF.

J is TRBJ1-6 and V is TRBV5-4; 8 nucleotides line up with TRBD1. Losses at the gene ends were 2 bases for V and 6 bases for J; bases not matched to a gene: 7. CDR1 and CDR2 from the germline V gene are SGHNT and YYREEE (reference sequence). The length of the CDR3 is 16 residues. CDR3 sequence reads: CASSFGQGGSNSPLHF. In DNA, the CDR3 is TGTGCCAGCAGCTTCGGACAGGGTGGGTCTAATTCACCCCTCCACTTT. Together with reference TRBV5-4 and TRBJ1-6, the CDR3 gives the full variable domain: ETGVTQSPTHLIKTRGQQVTLRCSSQSGHNTVSWYQQALGQGPQFIFQYYREEENGRGNFPPRFSGLQFPNYSSELNVNALELDDSALYLCASSFGQGGSNSPLHFGNGTRLTVT.

J is TRBJ2-5 and V is TRBV14; D is uncertain. The V gene's germline CDR1 is SGHDN and CDR2 FVKESK. There are 13 residues in the CDR3. V lost 1 base to trimming and J lost 5 bases, with 8 bases between them. The CDR3 bases are TGTGCCAGCAGCCAAGGATGGGCGGAGACCCAGTACTTC. This encodes CASSQGWAETQYF.

The chain combines TRBV5-4 with TRBJ2-7; 7 positions match TRBD1. Germline trimming cut 4 bases from V and 0 bases from J; bases unmatched to any gene: 10. The CDR3 has 16 amino acids. Germline V gene data show CDR1 as SGHNT and CDR2 as YYREEE (reference sequence). As DNA, the CDR3 is TGTGCCAGCAGCGTAGGGACAGCCGTGGGCTCCTACGAGCAGTACTTC. Protein: CASSVGTAVGSYEQYF. Based on the CDR3 plus reference TRBV5-4 and TRBJ2-7, the full variable domain is ETGVTQSPTHLIKTRGQQVTLRCSSQSGHNTVSWYQQALGQGPQFIFQYYREEENGRGNFPPRFSGLQFPNYSSELNVNALELDDSALYLCASSVGTAVGSYEQYFGPGTRLTVT.

CDR3 coding DNA: TGTGCCAGCACGAGTGACATCAGCACAGATACGCAGTATTTT. It is translated as CASTSDISTDTQYF. The rearrangement uses TRBV25-1 and TRBJ2-3; D not resolved. The CDR3 runs to 14 residues. Trimming took off 7 bases at V and 0 bases at J, with 11 bases between the two ends. Per the germline V gene, CDR1 is MGHDK and CDR2 is SYGVNS.

The V and J genes are TRBV15 and TRBJ2-7; 7 bases fit TRBD2. The V and J ends lost 2 bases and 4 bases, in that order; junction bases with no gene match: 5. The germline V gene has CDR1 LNHNV and CDR2 YYDKDF (reference sequence). The CDR3 has 14 amino acids. The CDR3 is CATSRSQAGYEQYF. For the CDR3, the DNA is TGTGCCACCAGCAGAAGTCAAGCGGGGTACGAGCAGTACTTC.

This sequence joins TRBV7-8 and TRBJ2-1, with D tentatively TRBD2 (6 bases). The ends were cut back, 5 bases at V and 8 bases at J, with 13 bases in the middle. Per germline, CDR1 SGHVS and CDR2 FQNEAQ. The CDR3 totals 13 residues. This CDR3 reads CASSLLEGDEQFF. In nucleotides, the CDR3 is TGTGCCAGCAGCCTCTTGGAGGGAGATGAGCAGTTCTTC.

The chain combines TRBV2 with TRBJ1-2; no clear D. The CDR3 runs 13 residues. The germline V gene has CDR1 SNHLY and CDR2 FYNNEI. The V and J ends lost 5 bases and 5 bases respectively, with 12 bases between them. As DNA, the CDR3 is TGTGCCAGCAGTCGGGTCAACGGGTATGGCTACACCTTC. Amino acids: CASSRVNGYGYTF.

V gene TRBV30 combines with J gene TRBJ1-3; 7 bases fit TRBD1. CDR1 and CDR2 (germline): GTSNPN, SVGIG (reference sequence). The CDR3 totals 11 residues. The V and J ends lost 8 bases and 3 bases, in that order; junction bases with no gene match: 1. The CDR3, as DNA: TGTGCCCAGGGGGTTGGAAACACCATATATTTT. As protein: CAQGVGNTIYF.

The J gene is TRBJ1-1, the V gene TRBV6-5; tentative D call: TRBD1 (6 bases). The CDR3 extends over 15 amino acids. Between the trimmed V and J ends, which lost 5 bases and 0 bases, there was a span of 13 bases. Germline values: CDR1 MNHEY, CDR2 SVGAGI. CDR3 protein: CASSLQDRMNTEAFF. DNA for the CDR3: TGTGCCAGCAGTCTCCAGGACAGAATGAACACTGAAGCTTTCTTT.

This clone was counted once. V usage is TRBV10-2 and J usage is TRBJ2-6; 10 nucleotides align to TRBD1. The CDR3 runs 16 residues. The ends lost 8 bases at V and 6 bases at J; junction bases unmatched: 10. From germline, CDR1 is WSHSY and CDR2 SAAADI. This chain's CDR3 is CASSRDRGSLANVLTF. CDR3 nucleotide sequence: TGCGCCAGCTCGAGGGACAGGGGTTCTTTGGCCAACGTCCTGACTTTC.

The rearrangement joins TRBV19 to TRBJ2-2, with 9 bases that match TRBD1. The CDR3 has 15 residues. The V gene's germline CDR1 is LNHDA and CDR2 SQIVND (reference sequence). J was trimmed by 7 bases and V by 5 bases; bases with no gene match: 8. CDR3 DNA sequence: TGTGCCAGTAGTGCCGGGACAGGGCTGGGCGGGGAGCTGTTTTTT. It encodes CASSAGTGLGGELFF.

The chain uses TRBV11-2 and TRBJ2-3; D remains unclear. Looked up from germline, CDR1 is SGHAT and CDR2 is FQNNGV. This CDR3 has 14 amino acids. Trimming removed 3 bases from V and 3 bases from J, with 10 bases in between. DNA of the CDR3: TGTGCCAGCAGCTTTGTTGCGAGGACAGATACGCAGTATTTT. Its protein product is CASSFVARTDTQYF.

This chain connects TRBV19 to TRBJ1-1; D is perhaps TRBD1 (5 bases). Germline V CDR1 and CDR2: LNHDA, SQIVND (reference sequence). The V gene lost 5 bases and the J gene lost 6 bases, with 10 bases spanning the gap. This CDR3 is 12 amino acids long. The CDR3 nucleotides read TGTGCCAGTAGTCTACCGACAGCTGAAGCTTTCTTT. Amino acid sequence: CASSLPTAEAFF.

This clone has only a few counts. The chain combines TRBV27 with TRBJ1-5, with a tentative D call TRBD1 (5 bases). Per the germline V gene, CDR1 is MNHEY and CDR2 is SMNVEV (reference sequence). V was pared by 2 bases and J by 7 bases, with 12 bases between. This CDR3 is built from 14 residues. Written as DNA, the CDR3 is TGTGCCAGCAGTTTAAGGGACGGGAGACAGCCCCAGCATTTT. It yields the protein CASSLRDGRQPQHF.

The chain combines TRBV19 with TRBJ2-2, with 7 bases lining up with TRBD2. The CDR3 runs 16 residues. Germline V CDR1 and CDR2: LNHDA, SQIVND (reference sequence). The V and J ends lost 4 bases and 3 bases, in that order; junction bases with no gene match: 8. CDR3 amino acids: CASSRLTGGDTGELFF. CDR3 nucleotide sequence: TGTGCCAGTAGTAGGTTGACGGGAGGAGACACCGGGGAGCTGTTTTTT.

The chain links TRBV7-2 to TRBJ1-1; possibly TRBD1 for D (6 bases). The V end was cut by 0 bases, the J end by 4 bases, with 12 bases between. This CDR3 has 15 residues. Germline lookup yields CDR1 SGHTA and CDR2 FQGNSA. Here the CDR3 reads CASSLALRGATEAFF. CDR3 bases: TGTGCCAGCAGCTTAGCGCTACGGGGGGCCACTGAAGCTTTCTTT.

The CDR3: CASSQPRRDSVSYEQYF. The CDR3 DNA follows: TGCGCCAGCAGCCAGCCGAGACGGGACAGCGTCTCCTACGAGCAGTACTTC. The V call is TRBV4-1, the J call TRBJ2-7, with 7 positions matching TRBD1. CDR3 length: 17 amino acids. The trim removed 3 bases at V and 0 bases at J, leaving 11 bases unmatched. CDR1 MGHRA and CDR2 YSYEKL come from the germline V gene.

The chain has TRBV5-6 and TRBJ2-7, with 12 nucleotides matching TRBD1. The germline V gene has CDR1 SGHDT and CDR2 YYEEEE. CDR3 length: 16 residues. After removal of 1 base from V and 6 bases from J, the junction contained 8 bases not matched to a gene. CDR3 residues: CASSLRGGTGGSEQYF. The CDR3 nucleotides read TGTGCCAGCAGCTTGAGAGGGGGGACAGGGGGCTCCGAGCAGTACTTC. The variable domain in full, with the rest retrieved from reference TRBV5-6 and TRBJ2-7, is DAGVTQSPTHLIKTRGQQVTLRCSPKSGHDTVSWYQQALGQGPQFIFQYYEEEERQRGNFPDRFSGHQFPNYSSELNVNALLLGDSALYLCASSLRGGTGGSEQYFGPGTRLTVT.

This chain links TRBV7-9 with TRBJ1-1, with D possibly TRBD1 on 5 matching bases. Germline CDR1 reads SEHNR; CDR2 reads FQNEAQ (reference sequence). Between the trimmed V and J ends, which lost 5 bases and 7 bases, there was a span of 11 bases. The CDR3 is 12 amino acids. The CDR3 here is CASSPGTVEAFF. In nucleotides, the CDR3 is TGTGCCAGCAGCCCAGGGACTGTTGAAGCTTTCTTT.

The genes are TRBV5-6 and TRBJ2-4, with D perhaps TRBD1 (6 bases). This CDR3 comprises 16 residues. V lost 4 bases to trimming and J lost 1 base, with 15 bases between them. Germline CDR1 and CDR2: SGHDT and YYEEEE. The CDR3 here is CASSATGKGAKNIQYF. In DNA, the CDR3 is TGTGCCAGCAGCGCAACAGGGAAGGGGGCCAAAAACATTCAGTACTTC.

The V and J genes are TRBV5-4 and TRBJ2-7; 7 positions match TRBD1. V lost 4 bases to trimming and J lost 1 base; unmatched junction nucleotides: 8. The CDR3 contains 15 residues. Germline CDR1 reads SGHNT; CDR2 reads YYREEE (reference sequence). The CDR3 coding sequence is TGTGCCAGCAGCGCCGGGACAGCGGCGTCCTACGAGCAGTACTTC. Its protein product is CASSAGTAASYEQYF. The whole variable domain, remainder taken from reference TRBV5-4 and TRBJ2-7, is ETGVTQSPTHLIKTRGQQVTLRCSSQSGHNTVSWYQQALGQGPQFIFQYYREEENGRGNFPPRFSGLQFPNYSSELNVNALELDDSALYLCASSAGTAASYEQYFGPGTRLTVT.

The chain links TRBV28 to TRBJ1-2; TRBD1 matches 11 bases. Looked up from germline, CDR1 is MDHEN and CDR2 is SYDVKM. Trimming cost V 2 bases and J 2 bases; bases outside gene matches: 7. The CDR3 runs to 17 residues. CDR3 loop: CASSLAGTGGLNYGYTF. The CDR3, as DNA: TGTGCCAGCAGTTTAGCTGGGACAGGGGGATTAAACTATGGCTACACCTTC.